Each of the 14 T cell receptor beta chains below was sequenced from the same sample in a study of Graves' ophthalmopathy and Graves' hyperthyroidism. RNA transcripts were the source from which TCR beta CDR3 regions were amplified. In the first round, RT-PCR was carried out with HTBI primers, and a multiplex PCR formed the second round. TCRdb independently ran MiXCR on the multiplex PCR reads; one entry per CDR3 protein. The repertoire holds approximately 210,000 distinct CDR3 sequences, with roughly 21% as singletons. The sequencing sample was made of peripheral blood. These receptors originate from a woman aged 45-65 years with Graves' ophthalmopathy.

The chain carries TRBV12-3 or TRBV12-4 and TRBJ2-7; D assignment may be TRBD1 or TRBD2 (5 bases each). The CDR3 has 13 residues. Trimming cost V 5 bases and J 3 bases, with 11 bases left between them. The CDR3 sequence is CASSRPGRYEQYF. CDR3 DNA sequence: TGTGCCAGCAGTCGCCCGGGGCGCTACGAGCAGTACTTC.

This clonotype was detected many times. V gene TRBV5-5 combines with J gene TRBJ2-7; D is possibly TRBD1 or TRBD2 (5 bases each). Trimming cost V 0 bases and J 2 bases, with 15 bases left between them. Looked up from germline, CDR1 is SGHKS and CDR2 is YYEKEE (reference sequence). This CDR3 is 16 amino acids long. Here the CDR3 DNA reads TGTGCCAGCAGCTTGGGAGGGGCGCTGGGGACCTACGAGCAGTACTTC. Translation: CASSLGGALGTYEQYF.

This clonotype was observed a handful of times. The CDR3 coding sequence is TGTGCCAGTAGTCTAACAGGGGGGTGGATGAATCAGCCCCAGCATTTT. This gives the protein CASSLTGGWMNQPQHF. The rearrangement links TRBV19 to TRBJ1-5; 8 bases fit TRBD1. The junction had 10 bases not matched to a gene; V was cut back by 5 bases and J by 4 bases. The CDR3 is 16 residues long. Germline-derived CDR1 and CDR2 are LNHDA and SQIVND (reference sequence).

In this sample, this clonotype turned up many times. The chain has TRBV28 and TRBJ1-1; no definite D call. Germline loops: CDR1 MDHEN, CDR2 SYDVKM. The V end was cut by 4 bases, the J end by 0 bases, with 15 bases between. The CDR3 spans 16 residues. CDR3 region: CASSSETRRLNTEAFF. CDR3 DNA sequence: TGTGCCAGCAGTTCGGAAACCAGGAGATTGAACACTGAAGCTTTCTTT. The complete variable domain, with remaining parts taken from reference TRBV28 and TRBJ1-1, reads DVKVTQSSRYLVKRTGEKVFLECVQDMDHENMFWYRQDPGLGLRLIYFSYDVKMKEKGDIPEGYSVSREKKERFSLILESASTNQTSMYLCASSSETRRLNTEAFFGQGTRLTVV.

This clonotype has a count of ten or more. CDR3 in DNA: TGCGCCAGCAGATCGGGACAACCGGGGACTGAAGCTTTCTTT. Translating it yields CASRSGQPGTEAFF. The J gene is TRBJ1-1, the V gene TRBV5-1; TRBD1 might be the D (6 bases). Trimming pared 5 bases from V and 5 bases from J, leaving 16 bases between. Germline CDR1 SGHRS, CDR2 YFSETQ. The CDR3 sequence is 14 residues long.

This clonotype occurred many times. The CDR3 DNA sequence: TGTGCCAGCTCCCCTCTAGGGGCCAACGTCCTGACTTTC. Its protein is CASSPLGANVLTF. The chain combines TRBV18 with TRBJ2-6; D gene unclear. V was pared by 6 bases and J by 4 bases, with 7 bases between. CDR1 KGHSH and CDR2 LQKENI come from the germline V gene. There are 13 residues in the CDR3. The entire variable domain, with the rest obtained from reference TRBV18 and TRBJ2-6, is as follows: NAGVMQNPRHLVRRRGQEARLRCSPMKGHSHVYWYRQLPEEGLKFMVYLQKENIIDESGMPKERFSAEFPKEGPSILRIQQVVRGDSAAYFCASSPLGANVLTFGAGSRLTVL.

The chain links TRBV12-3 or TRBV12-4 to TRBJ2-4; D assignment may be TRBD1 or TRBD2 (6 bases each). The ends were cut back, 6 bases at V and 8 bases at J, with 11 bases in the middle. The CDR3 runs to 12 residues. The CDR3 DNA sequence: TGTGCCAGCAGAGAGGGGGGTGACATTCAGTACTTC. This gives the protein CASREGGDIQYF.

The V gene is TRBV6-5, the J gene TRBJ1-1, with 8 bases that match TRBD1. The CDR3 extends over 12 amino acids. Trimming cost V 4 bases and J 8 bases; bases outside gene matches: 3. CDR1 and CDR2 (germline): MNHEY, SVGAGI. CDR3 nucleotide sequence: TGTGCCAGCAGTTTGGACAGGGCGGAAGCTTTCTTT. Residues: CASSLDRAEAFF.

This clonotype occurred once. The V call is TRBV2, the J call TRBJ2-5, with 8 positions matching TRBD2. J was trimmed by 1 base and V by 6 bases; bases with no gene match: 16. Germline assignment: CDR1 SNHLY and CDR2 FYNNEI. The CDR3 runs to 18 residues. CDR3 nucleotide sequence: TGTGCCAGCAGATATTTTGGGGTTGGGGCGGGAGGCCAAGAGACCCAGTACTTC. Translated, it gives CASRYFGVGAGGQETQYF.

The rearrangement uses TRBV6-1 and TRBJ2-7, with 10 bases matching TRBD1. J gave up 3 bases and V 9 bases, and 8 bases lay outside the gene matches. Germline CDR1 is MNHNS and CDR2 is SASEGT. This CDR3 has 14 amino acids. The CDR3 DNA sequence: TGTGCCAGTGACCCGGGACAGGGGCGCTACGAGCAGTACTTC. This encodes CASDPGQGRYEQYF.

This clonotype was counted ten times or more. This sequence joins TRBV2 and TRBJ2-2, with unresolved D. Germline assignment: CDR1 SNHLY and CDR2 FYNNEI. The CDR3 loop spans 14 amino acids. The germline V and J ends were trimmed by 0 bases and 4 bases, with 6 bases remaining between them. The CDR3 sequence is CASSEASRTGELFF. CDR3 coding DNA: TGTGCCAGCAGTGAAGCTAGCCGCACCGGGGAGCTGTTTTTT.

This clonotype was recorded many times. The chain's CDR3 is CASSFRLAGEETQYF. CDR3 in DNA: TGTGCCAGCAGCTTCAGGCTAGCGGGAGAAGAGACCCAGTACTTC. This chain uses TRBV11-2 with TRBJ2-5, with 10 bases matching TRBD2. The CDR3 consists of 15 residues. Trimming cost V 3 bases and J 3 bases; bases outside gene matches: 4. Germline V CDR1 and CDR2: SGHAT, FQNNGV.

As for this clonotype: At one end, the junction sequence differs from germline, possibly due to a read error. V and J are TRBV25-1 and TRBJ2-5; D possibly matches TRBD1 or TRBD2 (7 bases each). The CDR3 is made up of 15 amino acids. Germline-derived CDR1 and CDR2 are MGHDK and SYGVNS. CDR3 sequence: CASSGQGRTRETRYF. The CDR3 nucleotides are TGTGCCAGCAGTGGACAGGGCCGGACGCGGGAGACCCGGTACTTC.

This CDR3 reads CATSNPGQGGTGELFF. The CDR3 DNA follows: TGTGCCACCAGCAATCCGGGACAGGGCGGGACCGGGGAGCTGTTTTTT. The chain joins TRBV24-1 to TRBJ2-2, with 9 bases identical to TRBD1. J lost 5 bases, V lost 7 bases, and 10 bases had no gene match. Germline values: CDR1 KGHDR, CDR2 SFDVKD. CDR3 length: 16 amino acids.